This TCR beta chain comes out of a study of blood T cells in healthy people across ages. Study-wide background: When template switching was applied, about one barcoded beta molecule was captured per two T cells. Study results and limitations: Roughly linearly, TCR beta diversity per million T cells fell as age increased.

This clonotype was seen a handful of times. The antigen remains undetermined. It was with a sample-barcoded 5' primer and a J-beta primer mix that a second PCR of about 7 to 12 cycles was run. From the 5' RACE reads, TCRdb called clonotypes with MiXCR, one entry per CDR3 protein. This sample has about 680,000 distinct CDR3 sequences, with 45% to 50% found just once. Sequencing was performed on blood. The receptor's source is a woman aged 55-70 years in good health.

DNA of the CDR3: TGTGCCAGCAGTTTATTACCTACCGGTAATTCACCCCTCCACTTT. This translates into CASSLLPTGNSPLHF. This chain connects TRBV12-3 or TRBV12-4 to TRBJ1-6; the D is unclear. V was trimmed by 2 bases and J by 6 bases, leaving 11 bases between them. The CDR3 covers 15 residues.